This is a list of T cell receptor beta chains from one sample in a study of response to subunit inactivated influenza vaccine. From the RT-PCR reads, TCRdb called clonotypes with MiXCR, one entry per CDR3 protein. Of 650,000 or so distinct CDR3 sequences detected, 11% to 15% appear once; the ten largest clones hold 7.5% to 8%. The sequencing here drew on PBMCs from blood, taken 14 days before vaccination. These receptors were obtained from a man in his forties or fifties who received an inactivated influenza vaccine. CDR3s include the opening cysteine and the closing phenylalanine or tryptophan. The D gene is left open where the match is weak. Not all rows give a size; the values are once, few, many and, for expanded clones, a class.

clone_size: NA; d_call: TRBD1; cdr3_length: 15; v_call: TRBV4-2; j_call: TRBJ2-7; cdr3_nt: TGTGCCAGCAGCTCGCCGGACAGGAACTCCTACGAGCAGTACTTC; cdr3_aa: CASSSPDRNSYEQYF
clone_size: NA; d_call: NA; cdr3_length: 14; v_call: TRBV29-1; j_call: TRBJ2-2; cdr3_nt: TGCCGCGTTGGTGGGGTAGAGAACACCGGGGAGCTGTTTTTT; cdr3_aa: CRVGGVENTGELFF
clone_size: few; d_call: TRBD1; cdr3_length: 15; v_call: TRBV6-1; j_call: TRBJ1-1; cdr3_nt: TGTGCCAGCAGGTGGACAGGGGATTTGAACACTGAAGCTTTCTTT; cdr3_aa: CASRWTGDLNTEAFF
clone_size: NA; d_call: NA; cdr3_length: 16; v_call: TRBV5-1; j_call: TRBJ1-1; cdr3_nt: TGCGCCAGCAGCTTGGGCACGGGGCCCATGAACACTGAAGCTTTCTTT; cdr3_aa: CASSLGTGPMNTEAFF
clone_size: NA; d_call: NA; cdr3_length: 15; v_call: TRBV29-1; j_call: TRBJ2-7; cdr3_nt: TGCAGCGTTGGTGGCAGGGGAGGGTCGGCCTACGAGCAGTACTTC; cdr3_aa: CSVGGRGGSAYEQYF
clone_size: many; d_call: NA; cdr3_length: 13; v_call: TRBV24-1; j_call: TRBJ2-2; cdr3_nt: TGTGCCACCAGTGAGTGGACTGGAGGGGAGCTGTTTTTT; cdr3_aa: CATSEWTGGELFF
clone_size: NA; d_call: NA; cdr3_length: 15; v_call: TRBV5-1; j_call: TRBJ1-2; cdr3_nt: TGCGCCAGCAGCTTGATGGGGGAACCTAACTATGGCTACACCTTC; cdr3_aa: CASSLMGEPNYGYTF
clone_size: NA; d_call: NA; cdr3_length: 14; v_call: TRBV7-9; j_call: TRBJ2-1; cdr3_nt: TGTGCCAGCCGGAGGGCTGGAGTCTACAATGAGCAGTTCTTC; cdr3_aa: CASRRAGVYNEQFF
clone_size: once; d_call: NA; cdr3_length: 13; v_call: TRBV28; j_call: TRBJ2-7; cdr3_nt: TGTGCCAGCAGCTTTTACAACCCCTACGAGCAGTACTTC; cdr3_aa: CASSFYNPYEQYF
clone_size: NA; d_call: NA; cdr3_length: 14; v_call: TRBV10-3; j_call: TRBJ2-7; cdr3_nt: TGTGCCACCACGCCCGGGCTAGCGCGGTACGAGCAGTACTTC; cdr3_aa: CATTPGLARYEQYF
clone_size: few; d_call: NA; cdr3_length: 14; v_call: TRBV5-1; j_call: TRBJ1-4; cdr3_nt: TGCGCCAGCAGCTCCCCAGGGGTCGAAGAAAAACTGTTTTTT; cdr3_aa: CASSSPGVEEKLFF
clone_size: many; d_call: TRBD2; cdr3_length: 15; v_call: TRBV12-3/TRBV12-4; j_call: TRBJ2-1; cdr3_nt: TGTGCCAGCAGACTAGGATGGGGGGGGAGCAATGAGCAGTTCTTC; cdr3_aa: CASRLGWGGSNEQFF
clone_size: few; d_call: NA; cdr3_length: 16; v_call: TRBV20-1; j_call: TRBJ2-1; cdr3_nt: TGCAGTGCTAGAGATCCGGGCAGGGTGGGAGGTGATGAGCAGTTCTTC; cdr3_aa: CSARDPGRVGGDEQFF
clone_size: NA; d_call: NA; cdr3_length: 13; v_call: TRBV21-1; j_call: TRBJ2-7; cdr3_nt: TGTGCCAGAGGACGGGACTCCACACTCGAGCAGAACTTC; cdr3_aa: CARGRDSTLEQNF
clone_size: NA; d_call: NA; cdr3_length: 15; v_call: TRBV2; j_call: TRBJ2-1; cdr3_nt: TGTGCCAGCAGGACGGGGACCCAATCCTACAATGAGCAGTTCTTC; cdr3_aa: CASRTGTQSYNEQFF
clone_size: many; d_call: NA; cdr3_length: 13; v_call: TRBV12-3/TRBV12-4; j_call: TRBJ1-5; cdr3_nt: TGTGCCAGCAGTTTTTTCAGGAATCAGCCCCAGCATTTT; cdr3_aa: CASSFFRNQPQHF
clone_size: few; d_call: TRBD1; cdr3_length: 15; v_call: TRBV5-1; j_call: TRBJ2-1; cdr3_nt: TGCGCCAGCAGCACCGGACAGGGGGCGCGAAATGAGCAGTTCTTC; cdr3_aa: CASSTGQGARNEQFF
clone_size: NA; d_call: TRBD1; cdr3_length: 15; v_call: TRBV29-1; j_call: TRBJ2-3; cdr3_nt: TGCAGCGTCGGTCCCGACAGGGGGATAACAGATACGCAGTATTTT; cdr3_aa: CSVGPDRGITDTQYF